This entry lists 19 T cell receptor beta chains sequenced from one sample in a study of cytomegalovirus exposure and HLA in healthy donors. This PCR relied on a set of 60 Vbeta primers and 13 Jbeta primers. Measured with immunoSEQ multiplex PCR; TCRdb has only the in-frame clones, and not every one. The sample carries 150,000 to 200,000 clones, under 90% recorded once. Sequencing was done on a sample of PBMCs. These receptor sequences come from a man younger than 30 in good health and CMV-seronegative.

This sequence joins TRBV2 and TRBJ2-5; TRBD1 matches at 8 bases. Germline V lookup: CDR1 SNHLY, CDR2 FYNNEI. The CDR3 sequence is 13 residues long. Losses at the gene ends were 8 bases for V and 4 bases for J; bases not matched to a gene: 6. CDR3 in amino acids: CASATGEGETQYF. DNA of the CDR3: TGTGCCAGCGCGACAGGGGAAGGAGAGACCCAGTACTTC.

Comments on this clone: A read error may produce the germline difference seen at one junction end. This rearrangement joins TRBV11-2 to TRBJ2-3; no clear D gene. CDR1 SGHAT and CDR2 FQNNGV come from the germline V gene. CDR3 length: 12 amino acids. The DNA for the CDR3 is TGTGCCAGCAGCCTAGATCTAGATACGCAGTATTTT. Amino acid sequence: CASSLDLDTQYF.

The rearrangement joins TRBV19 to TRBJ2-7; 8 bases map to TRBD2. CDR3 length: 15 residues. Germline trimming cut 6 bases from V and 2 bases from J; bases unmatched to any gene: 9. Germline V CDR1 and CDR2: LNHDA, SQIVND (reference sequence). In DNA form, the CDR3 reads TGTGCCAGTAGGCCGGTGGCGGGAGGAACCTACGAGCAGTACTTC. Protein: CASRPVAGGTYEQYF.

V gene TRBV19 combines with J gene TRBJ2-3; D gene ambiguous. CDR3 length: 14 residues. With 6 bases removed from V and 3 bases from J, the gap between germline ends came to 13 bases. The germline V gene has CDR1 LNHDA and CDR2 SQIVND (reference sequence). Written as DNA, the CDR3 is TGTGCCAGTAGCGCCGGGTTCTTAACAGATACGCAGTATTTT. It is translated as CASSAGFLTDTQYF.

The chain employs TRBV7-9 and TRBJ2-5; TRBD1 matches 8 bases. The J call may be wrong; the DNA end is better matched by TRBJ2-7. CDR3 size: 15 residues. CDR1 and CDR2 (germline): SEHNR, FQNEAQ (reference sequence). The chain's CDR3 is CASSHYGTGLYEQYF. The CDR3 bases are TGTGCCAGCAGCCACTACGGGACAGGCCTCTACGAGCAGTACTTC.

The chain carries TRBV10-1 and TRBJ1-2; tentative D call: TRBD1 (6 bases). V lost 6 bases and J 1 base, leaving 12 bases between the germline ends. Per germline, CDR1 WNHNN and CDR2 SYGVQD (reference sequence). CDR3 length: 14 amino acids. CDR3 region: CASSETGYNYGYTF. The DNA of the CDR3 is TGCGCCAGCAGCGAGACAGGTTATAACTATGGCTACACCTTC.

The chain combines TRBV7-2 with TRBJ1-5; no clear D gene. Trimming removed 5 bases from V and 3 bases from J, with 5 bases in between. The germline gives CDR1 SGHTA, CDR2 FQGNSA. The CDR3 consists of 12 residues. CDR3 nucleotide sequence: TGTGCCAGCAGCACAAACAATCAGCCCCAGCATTTT. Amino acids: CASSTNNQPQHF. Full variable domain (remainder filled in from reference TRBV7-2 and TRBJ1-5): GAGVSQSPSNKVTEKGKDVELRCDPISGHTALYWYRQSLGQGLEFLIYFQGNSAPDKSGLPSDRFSAERTGGSVSTLTIQRTQQEDSAVYLCASSTNNQPQHFGDGTRLSIL.

V gene TRBV28 combines with J gene TRBJ1-1; a weak D match, TRBD1 (6 bases). Germline V gives CDR1 MDHEN, CDR2 SYDVKM. The CDR3 is 17 residues long. The V and J ends lost 6 bases and 0 bases respectively, with 20 bases between them. CDR3: CASRLPPGTPMNTEAFF. CDR3 nucleotides: TGTGCCAGCAGATTACCTCCGGGGACACCTATGAACACTGAAGCTTTCTTT.

V and J are TRBV19 and TRBJ2-2; 11 nucleotides align to TRBD2. J gave up 6 bases and V 3 bases, and 6 bases lay outside the gene matches. The germline gives CDR1 LNHDA, CDR2 SQIVND (reference sequence). This CDR3 region has 16 residues. This CDR3 reads CASSISSGRIAGELFF. The DNA for the CDR3 is TGTGCCAGTAGTATTTCTAGCGGGAGGATCGCCGGGGAGCTGTTTTTT. Full variable domain (missing parts from reference TRBV19 and TRBJ2-2): DGGITQSPKYLFRKEGQNVTLSCEQNLNHDAMYWYRQDPGQGLRLIYYSQIVNDFQKGDIAEGYSVSREKKESFPLTVTSAQKNPTAFYLCASSISSGRIAGELFFGEGSRLTVL.

The chain recombines TRBV25-1 with TRBJ2-7; D is perhaps TRBD1 (5 bases). Trimming pared 5 bases from V and 1 base from J, leaving 12 bases between. The CDR3 covers 14 residues. Germline V gene lookup returns CDR1 MGHDK and CDR2 SYGVNS. CDR3 protein: CASSRPDRSYEQYF. The CDR3 coding sequence is TGTGCCAGCAGTCGACCTGACAGATCCTACGAGCAGTACTTC.

The rearrangement uses TRBV10-2 and TRBJ2-1; no definite D call. The CDR3 totals 14 residues. V was trimmed by 7 bases and J by 2 bases, leaving 12 bases between them. Germline V gene sequence: CDR1 WSHSY, CDR2 SAAADI. CDR3 loop: CASIMTPAYNEQFF. The CDR3 DNA sequence: TGCGCCAGCATTATGACACCTGCCTACAATGAGCAGTTCTTC.

The CDR3 loop reads CASREGAANTGELFF. The CDR3 DNA is TGTGCCAGCAGGGAGGGGGCGGCTAACACCGGGGAGCTGTTTTTT. The V and J genes are TRBV6-1 and TRBJ2-2, with TRBD1 as a possible D gene (7 bases). This CDR3 has 15 amino acids. Germline V CDR1 and CDR2: MNHNS, SASEGT. V was pared by 6 bases and J by 2 bases, with 13 bases between.

In this sample, this clone turned up a few times. This chain connects TRBV28 to TRBJ1-1; D gene unclear. Between the trimmed V and J ends, which lost 2 bases and 6 bases, there was a span of 7 bases. Germline V gives CDR1 MDHEN, CDR2 SYDVKM. This CDR3 is built from 12 residues. In DNA, the CDR3 is TGTGCCAGCAGTTTACCCAATTCTGAAGCTTTCTTT. Translation gives CASSLPNSEAFF.

The CDR3 here is CASSPGGGNLRNEQFF. The CDR3 nucleotides are TGCGCCAGCAGCCCGGGGGGGGGCAACTTACGGAATGAGCAGTTCTTC. The genes are TRBV5-1 and TRBJ2-1; 8 bases fit TRBD2. Germline V lookup: CDR1 SGHRS, CDR2 YFSETQ. CDR3 length: 16 amino acids. Trimming removed 4 bases from V and 7 bases from J; junction bases left unmatched: 13.

This clone has only a few counts. J is TRBJ2-2 and V is TRBV7-9; 10 positions match TRBD1. The junction had 5 bases not matched to a gene; V was cut back by 6 bases and J by 4 bases. The CDR3 runs 15 residues. Germline V gives CDR1 SEHNR, CDR2 FQNEAQ (reference sequence). CDR3 amino acids: CASRRQGAGTGELFF. The DNA for the CDR3 is TGTGCCAGCAGAAGACAGGGGGCCGGCACCGGGGAGCTGTTTTTT. Complete variable domain (other parts from reference TRBV7-9 and TRBJ2-2): DTGVSQNPRHKITKRGQNVTFRCDPISEHNRLYWYRQTLGQGPEFLTYFQNEAQLEKSRLLSDRFSAERPKGSFSTLEIQRTEQGDSAMYLCASRRQGAGTGELFFGEGSRLTVL.

V usage is TRBV5-6 and J usage is TRBJ2-7, with D tentatively TRBD1 (5 bases). V was cut by 4 bases and J by 7 bases, with 21 bases left in between. CDR3 size: 15 residues. The germline V gene has CDR1 SGHDT and CDR2 YYEEEE. CDR3 in amino acids: CASSPWGGPSLEQYF. The CDR3 DNA follows: TGTGCCAGCAGCCCTTGGGGCGGTCCCTCTTTAGAGCAGTACTTC.

The chain uses TRBV7-9 and TRBJ2-1; D perhaps matches TRBD1 (5 bases). The CDR3 runs 13 residues. The V and J ends lost 5 bases and 5 bases respectively, with 10 bases between them. Germline loops: CDR1 SEHNR, CDR2 FQNEAQ (reference sequence). CDR3 sequence: CASSPGLDNEQFF. CDR3 sequence (DNA): TGTGCCAGCAGCCCAGGGTTGGACAATGAGCAGTTCTTC. Supplemented by reference TRBV7-9 and TRBJ2-1, the full variable domain reads DTGVSQNPRHKITKRGQNVTFRCDPISEHNRLYWYRQTLGQGPEFLTYFQNEAQLEKSRLLSDRFSAERPKGSFSTLEIQRTEQGDSAMYLCASSPGLDNEQFFGPGTRLTVL.

This clone was observed a few times. This chain links TRBV11-1 with TRBJ2-5; TRBD1 is a possible D gene (6 bases). Trimming removed 1 base at V and 5 bases at J, with 20 bases between. CDR3 length: 17 residues. The V gene's germline CDR1 is SGHAT and CDR2 FQDESV (reference sequence). CDR3 nucleotide sequence: TGTGCCAGCAGCTTAGGGGAAGGGGGATGGGTTGTCGAGACCCAGTACTTC. It encodes CASSLGEGGWVVETQYF.

The CDR3 loop is CASSLFWGLGLGAHGYTF. The CDR3 region has the DNA TGCGCCAGCAGCTTGTTTTGGGGCCTCGGTTTGGGGGCGCATGGCTACACCTTC. The chain uses TRBV5-1 and TRBJ1-2; D might be TRBD1 (6 bases). V was trimmed by 1 base and J by 6 bases, leaving 25 bases between them. This CDR3 is built from 18 residues. CDR1 SGHRS and CDR2 YFSETQ come from the germline V gene.